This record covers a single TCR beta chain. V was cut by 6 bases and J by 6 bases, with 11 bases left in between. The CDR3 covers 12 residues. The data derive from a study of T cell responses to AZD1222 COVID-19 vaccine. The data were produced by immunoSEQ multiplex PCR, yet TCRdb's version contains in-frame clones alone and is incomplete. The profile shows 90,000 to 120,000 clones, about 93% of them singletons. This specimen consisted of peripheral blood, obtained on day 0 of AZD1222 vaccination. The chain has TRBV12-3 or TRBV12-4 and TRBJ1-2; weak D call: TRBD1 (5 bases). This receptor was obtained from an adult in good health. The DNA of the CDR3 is TGTGCCAGCAGCTCCAGGGTGGATGGCTACACCTTC. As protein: CASSSRVDGYTF.